The 4 T cell receptor beta chains below come from one sample, sequenced in a study of identical twins. TCRdb analysed the 5' RACE reads with MiXCR anew, one entry per CDR3 protein. Of 200,000 or so distinct CDR3 sequences in the sample, about 16% are singletons; the top ten hold over 35%. These data were likewise used in another study, on T cells expressing NK-cell markers.

The sequencing input was CD8+ T cells sorted from blood. These receptors were obtained from a woman under 30 in good health.

This clonotype was picked up a small number of times. V usage is TRBV6-2 or TRBV6-3 and J usage is TRBJ1-1; D ambiguous. The CDR3 sequence is 13 residues long. The ends were cut back, 7 bases at V and 2 bases at J, with 11 bases in the middle. Germline assignment: CDR1 MNHEY and CDR2 SVGEGT. Here the CDR3 reads CASNPISNTEAFF. CDR3 in DNA: TGTGCCAGCAACCCTATTTCTAACACTGAAGCTTTCTTT.

This chain connects TRBV7-9 to TRBJ1-1; 7 nucleotides match TRBD1. V was pared by 5 bases and J by 6 bases, with 12 bases of the junction left unmatched. The CDR3 is made up of 15 amino acids. Germline-derived CDR1 and CDR2 are SEHNR and FQNEAQ (reference sequence). The CDR3, as DNA: TGTGCCAGCAGCATCGAGACAGGGCGTTTCGCTGAAGCTTTCTTT. Translation: CASSIETGRFAEAFF.

A few counts support this clonotype. This chain joins TRBV6-2 or TRBV6-3 and TRBJ2-7, with D perhaps matching TRBD1 (6 bases). The CDR3 length is 16 residues. The V gene's germline CDR1 is MNHEY and CDR2 SVGEGT. The V and J ends lost 7 bases and 0 bases respectively, with 19 bases between them. This chain's CDR3 is CASTDFSGASSYEQYF. The CDR3 nucleotides are TGTGCCAGCACCGATTTCTCAGGGGCGAGCTCCTACGAGCAGTACTTC.

This chain uses TRBV25-1 with TRBJ1-1, with D possibly being TRBD1 (5 bases). Germline CDR1 MGHDK, CDR2 SYGVNS. Trimming took 8 bases from V and 1 from J, leaving 11 bases between them. The CDR3 sequence is 13 residues long. CDR3 residues: CASAWGGNTEAFF. The CDR3 nucleotides are TGTGCCAGCGCCTGGGGGGGGAACACTGAAGCTTTCTTT.